This entry features one TCR beta chain sequence. The antigen is unknown. The sample comes from a study of cytomegalovirus exposure and HLA in healthy donors. Primers included in the PCR were 60 Vbeta and 13 Jbeta primers. Repertoires were generated with immunoSEQ multiplex PCR, while TCRdb's copy carries only in-frame clones and drops some. The table has 150,000 to 200,000 clones, around three quarters seen once; the top ten hold 0.9% to 1.1%. Study-level results: Analyses of presence/absence relied on an assumption of roughly uniform sequencing depth across donors. Most subjects had HLA-A and HLA-B alleles reportedly predicted accurately by TCR beta sequences. Common viral pathogens were later found to be apparently linked to several of the most significant clusters. Follow-up analysis found HLA locus-dependent TCR association rates, highest for DRB1 and lowest for HLA-C.

Sequencing was performed on PBMCs. The TCR originated in a woman aged 40 to 50 in good health and CMV-seronegative.

As DNA, the CDR3 is TGTGCCAGCAGTCGATTCGGGACTAGCGGGAGCGAGCAGTACTTC. Amino acid sequence: CASSRFGTSGSEQYF. This chain joins TRBV11-3 and TRBJ2-7, with 14 bases lining up with TRBD2. V shed 6 bases, J shed 6 bases, and the junction held 7 bases outside the gene matches. This CDR3 region has 15 residues. CDR1 is SGHNT and CDR2 is YENEEA in the germline V gene. The full variable domain, completed using reference TRBV11-3 and TRBJ2-7, is EAGVVQSPRYKIIEKKQPVAFWCNPISGHNTLYWYLQNLGQGPELLIRYENEEAVDDSQLPKDRFSAERLKGVDSTLKIQPAELGDSAVYLCASSRFGTSGSEQYFGPGTRLTVT.